Each of the 18 T cell receptor beta chains below was sequenced from the same sample in a study of OX40 agonist ivuxolimab in advanced cancers. Profiling relied on immunoSEQ multiplex PCR, and the TCRdb table lists in-frame clones only, not all of them. The table lists fewer than 40,000 clones, around 80% of them singletons. Source: CD4+ or CD8+ T cells sorted from blood, taken in a trial of the OX40 agonist ivuxolimab. The receptors were gathered from an adult with an advanced solid tumor such as melanoma, head and neck, liver or kidney cancer.

The gene calls are TRBV29-1 and TRBJ1-1, with 7 nucleotides matching TRBD1. The germline CDR1 and CDR2 sequences are SQVTM and ANQGSEA. The CDR3 loop spans 19 amino acids. With 0 bases clipped from V and 1 base from J, the junction kept 17 bases outside the gene matches. The CDR3 region is CSVEDHVEWRGLRNTEAFF. The CDR3 bases are TGCAGCGTTGAAGATCACGTAGAATGGAGGGGGCTTCGGAACACTGAAGCTTTCTTT.

For the CDR3, the DNA is TGTGCCAGCAGCACGCCCGAGGGGTCGGGCTACACCTTC. Its translation: CASSTPEGSGYTF. The rearrangement joins TRBV9 to TRBJ1-2, with D possibly matching TRBD1 (5 bases). V gave up 4 bases and J gave up 8 bases, with 15 bases separating them. This CDR3 has 13 residues. CDR1 and CDR2 from the germline V gene are SGDLS and YYNGEE.

The chain combines TRBV7-2 with TRBJ2-7; a weak D match, TRBD1 (6 bases). The germline CDR1 and CDR2 sequences are SGHTA and FQGNSA. V was shortened by 4 bases and J by 3 bases, with 7 bases between the two germline ends. The CDR3 sequence is 12 residues long. The CDR3 DNA is TGTGCCAGCAGCTCGACAGGCTACGAGCAGTACTTC. This translates into CASSSTGYEQYF.

The chain combines TRBV19 with TRBJ1-2; D perhaps matches TRBD1 (6 bases). Trimming shortened V by 3 bases and J by 7 bases, and 15 bases separated the two germline ends. Germline V gene data show CDR1 as LNHDA and CDR2 as SQIVND (reference sequence). This CDR3 is 14 amino acids long. CDR3 bases: TGTGCCAGTAGTATTTTTTCAGGGGCGATTGGCTACACCTTC. Protein product: CASSIFSGAIGYTF. The full variable domain, with the rest looked up from reference TRBV19 and TRBJ1-2, is DGGITQSPKYLFRKEGQNVTLSCEQNLNHDAMYWYRQDPGQGLRLIYYSQIVNDFQKGDIAEGYSVSREKKESFPLTVTSAQKNPTAFYLCASSIFSGAIGYTFGSGTRLTVV.

The V and J genes are TRBV5-4 and TRBJ2-5; D may correspond to TRBD1 or TRBD2 (5 bases each). CDR3 size: 15 residues. Trimming shortened V by 1 base and J by 5 bases, and 15 bases separated the two germline ends. Germline V lookup: CDR1 SGHNT, CDR2 YYREEE (reference sequence). The CDR3, as DNA: TGTGCCAGCAGCTTGAGAGGGGCTGGGGACGAGACCCAGTACTTC. The encoded protein is CASSLRGAGDETQYF.

The chain uses TRBV4-1 and TRBJ1-2; 9 nucleotides match TRBD1. Trimming cost V 4 bases and J 6 bases; bases outside gene matches: 3. This CDR3 comprises 13 residues. Germline V gene lookup returns CDR1 MGHRA and CDR2 YSYEKL. CDR3 residues: CASSLRTGDGYTF. Here the CDR3 DNA reads TGCGCCAGCAGCCTTAGGACAGGGGATGGCTACACCTTC.

The V call is TRBV9, the J call TRBJ1-3, with D possibly being TRBD1 (5 bases). Trimming stripped 2 bases from V and 1 base from J, with 7 bases between. CDR1 SGDLS and CDR2 YYNGEE come from the germline V gene. CDR3 size: 14 residues. CDR3: CASSVWGSGNTIYF. CDR3 bases: TGTGCCAGCAGCGTGTGGGGGTCTGGAAACACCATATATTTT.

The chain recombines TRBV11-1 with TRBJ1-1; 9 positions agree with TRBD1. The CDR3 runs 17 residues. The germline V gene encodes CDR1 SGHAT and CDR2 FQDESV (reference sequence). J lost 0 bases, V lost 3 bases, and 8 bases had no gene match. CDR3 amino acids: CASSFGQGIIMNTEAFF. CDR3 bases: TGTGCCAGCAGCTTTGGACAGGGGATCATCATGAACACTGAAGCTTTCTTT.

The chain uses TRBV18 and TRBJ1-5; 9 positions match TRBD1. J lost 0 bases, V lost 6 bases, and 3 bases had no gene match. The CDR3 spans 15 residues. The germline V gene has CDR1 KGHSH and CDR2 LQKENI. CDR3 nucleotide sequence: TGTGCCAGCTCCCCGGGACAGGGTAGCAATCAGCCCCAGCATTTT. It encodes CASSPGQGSNQPQHF.

This clone is labeled as medium-sized. The rearrangement links TRBV29-1 to TRBJ1-2; D might be TRBD1 (5 bases). With 2 bases removed from V and 4 bases from J, the gap between germline ends came to 11 bases. Germline V CDR1 and CDR2: SQVTM, ANQGSEA. The CDR3 runs to 13 residues. The CDR3 bases are TGCAGCGTTGAAATGGGGCCGGGCTATGGCTACACCTTC. It translates to CSVEMGPGYGYTF. Full variable domain (outside the CDR3, taken from reference TRBV29-1 and TRBJ1-2): SAVISQKPSRDICQRGTSLTIQCQVDSQVTMMFWYRQQPGQSLTLIATANQGSEATYESGFVIDKFPISRPNLTFSTLTVSNMSPEDSSIYLCSVEMGPGYGYTFGSGTRLTVV.

Judged by abundance, this clone is medium-sized. V and J are TRBV27 and TRBJ1-3; no reliable D call. V lost 4 bases and J lost 0, with 13 bases in between. There are 16 residues in the CDR3. Germline V gives CDR1 MNHEY, CDR2 SMNVEV (reference sequence). In DNA form, the CDR3 reads TGTGCCAGCAGTTCAAGGAGAGCCTACTCTGGAAACACCATATATTTT. Protein product: CASSSRRAYSGNTIYF.

The chain combines TRBV7-9 with TRBJ2-1, with TRBD1 identical over 9 bases. After removal of 5 bases from V and 7 bases from J, the junction contained 9 bases not matched to a gene. The CDR3 has 15 amino acids. CDR1 and CDR2 (germline): SEHNR, FQNEAQ (reference sequence). CDR3 residues: CASSLRDRAKNEQFF. In DNA, the CDR3 is TGTGCCAGCAGCCTCCGGGACAGGGCGAAGAATGAGCAGTTCTTC.

The rearrangement uses TRBV5-1 and TRBJ2-5; the D gene is possibly TRBD2 (7 bases). The CDR3 length is 16 residues. The germline V and J ends were trimmed by 0 bases and 5 bases, with 17 bases remaining between them. The germline V gene has CDR1 SGHRS and CDR2 YFSETQ. The CDR3 nucleotides read TGCGCCAGCAGCTTGGCCCCGGGGGGCGCGGGGGAGACCCAGTACTTC. Its protein is CASSLAPGGAGETQYF.

V usage is TRBV30 and J usage is TRBJ2-1; 9 bases agree with TRBD1. The CDR3 has 16 residues. The V segment lost 3 bases and the J segment 3 bases; nucleotides outside the gene matches: 9. Germline CDR1 and CDR2: GTSNPN and SVGIG (reference sequence). Here the CDR3 reads CAWRARDRANYNEQFF. For the CDR3, the DNA is TGTGCCTGGAGGGCCCGGGACAGGGCCAACTACAATGAGCAGTTCTTC. Drawing the rest from reference TRBV30 and TRBJ2-1, the complete variable domain is SQTIHQWPATLVQPVGSPLSLECTVEGTSNPNLYWYRQAAGRGLQLLFYSVGIGQISSEVPQNLSASRPQDRQFILSSKKLLLSDSGFYLCAWRARDRANYNEQFFGPGTRLTVL.

The genes are TRBV2 and TRBJ2-3; 13 bases map to TRBD2. There are 17 residues in the CDR3. Germline values: CDR1 SNHLY, CDR2 FYNNEI. V gave up 8 bases and J gave up 1 base; unmatched junction bases: 9. The CDR3, as DNA: TGTGCCAGCTTTCCCGGGACTAGCGGGGTTCGCACAGATACGCAGTATTTT. It translates to CASFPGTSGVRTDTQYF.

The chain combines TRBV7-9 with TRBJ1-2, with D perhaps matching TRBD1 (5 bases). The germline CDR1 and CDR2 sequences are SEHNR and FQNEAQ (reference sequence). V lost 5 bases to trimming and J lost 4 bases, with 17 bases between them. The CDR3 consists of 15 residues. CDR3 loop: CASSPSGQGAYGYTF. The CDR3 coding sequence is TGTGCCAGCAGCCCCAGTGGGCAGGGAGCCTATGGCTACACCTTC.

The chain combines TRBV28 with TRBJ2-3; TRBD2 aligns across 8 bases. Germline assignment: CDR1 MDHEN and CDR2 SYDVKM. Trimming at V came to 7 bases and at J to 2 bases, leaving 5 bases not matched to a gene. The CDR3 is 14 amino acids. CDR3 sequence: CASIAGGYTDTQYF. The CDR3, as DNA: TGTGCCAGCATCGCGGGGGGTTACACAGATACGCAGTATTTT.

The rearrangement uses TRBV10-3 and TRBJ2-7; tentatively, D is TRBD1 (6 bases). Trimming stripped 3 bases from V and 3 bases from J, with 12 bases between. CDR1 is ENHRY, CDR2 SYGVKD, per germline. This CDR3 is 14 amino acids long. The CDR3 DNA reads TGTGCCATCAGTGACCGGGACAAATTCTACGAGCAGTACTTC. Its protein is CAISDRDKFYEQYF.